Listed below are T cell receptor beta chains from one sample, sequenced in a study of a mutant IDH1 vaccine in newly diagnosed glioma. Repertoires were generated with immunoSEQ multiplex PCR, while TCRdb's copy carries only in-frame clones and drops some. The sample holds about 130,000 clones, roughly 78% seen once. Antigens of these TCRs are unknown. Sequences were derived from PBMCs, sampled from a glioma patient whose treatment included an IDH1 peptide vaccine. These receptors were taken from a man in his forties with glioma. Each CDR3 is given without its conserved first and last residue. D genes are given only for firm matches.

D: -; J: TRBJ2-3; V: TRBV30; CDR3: AWSGWGVDTQY
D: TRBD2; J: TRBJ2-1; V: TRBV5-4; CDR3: ASIHRTSGYNEQF
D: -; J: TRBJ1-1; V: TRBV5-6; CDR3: ASSLGGRAEAF
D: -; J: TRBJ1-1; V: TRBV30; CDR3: AWSRENTEAF
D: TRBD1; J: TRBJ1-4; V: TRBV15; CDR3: ATSTRTGYEKLF
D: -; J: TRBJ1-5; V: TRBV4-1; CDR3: ASSQDEGRNQPQH
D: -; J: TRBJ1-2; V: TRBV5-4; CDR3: ASSQGLNSNYGYT
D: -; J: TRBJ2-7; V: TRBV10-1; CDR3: ASQQGLTYEQY
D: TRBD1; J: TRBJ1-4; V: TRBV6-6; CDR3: ATVRGRVIGEKLF
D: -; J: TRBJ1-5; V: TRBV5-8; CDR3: ASSPWTVHQPQH
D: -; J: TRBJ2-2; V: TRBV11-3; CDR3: ASSPIPRNTGELF
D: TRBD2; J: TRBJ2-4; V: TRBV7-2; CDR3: ASSLGPGGPSGIQY
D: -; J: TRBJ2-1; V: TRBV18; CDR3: ASSPEGYEQF
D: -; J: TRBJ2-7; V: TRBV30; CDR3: AWSGPRQY
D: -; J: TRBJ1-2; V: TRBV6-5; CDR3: ASSPPTGGDGYT
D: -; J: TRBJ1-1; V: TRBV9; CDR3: ASSPRGRGTEAF
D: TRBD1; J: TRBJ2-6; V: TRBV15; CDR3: ATSREPQGNLNVLT
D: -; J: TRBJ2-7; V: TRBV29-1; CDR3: SVEGGGAYEQY
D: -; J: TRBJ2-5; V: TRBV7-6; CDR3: ASSLASQGTQY
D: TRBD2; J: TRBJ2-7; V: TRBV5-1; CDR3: ASSSAPSGRGSYEQY
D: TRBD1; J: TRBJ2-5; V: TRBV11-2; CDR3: ASSLGSFWDREETQY
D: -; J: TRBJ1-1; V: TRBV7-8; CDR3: ASSSGLLGTEAF
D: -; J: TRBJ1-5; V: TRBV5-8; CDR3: ASSLDVQPQH
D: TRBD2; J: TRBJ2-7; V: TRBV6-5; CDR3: ASSYGGSNPYEQY
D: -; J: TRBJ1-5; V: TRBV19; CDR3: ASRGTGSGNQPQH
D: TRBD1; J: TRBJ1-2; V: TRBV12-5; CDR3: ASGLAEDRGRTFGYGYT
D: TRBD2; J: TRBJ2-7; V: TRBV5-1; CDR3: ASSYRGGAVGEQY
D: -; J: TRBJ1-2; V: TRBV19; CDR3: ASSPGQYPGYGYT
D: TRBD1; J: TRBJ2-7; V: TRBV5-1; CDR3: ASSWSGTGSDEQY
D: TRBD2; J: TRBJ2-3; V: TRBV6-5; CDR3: ASSYRDYTDTQY
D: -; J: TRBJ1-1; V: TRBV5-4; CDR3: ASSFGPNTEAF
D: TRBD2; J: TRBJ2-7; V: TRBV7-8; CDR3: ASSIGLAGTYEQY
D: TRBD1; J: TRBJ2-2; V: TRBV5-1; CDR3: ASSLGTGIGTGELF
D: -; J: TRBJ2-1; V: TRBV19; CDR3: ASSPSGREEGQIEDEQF
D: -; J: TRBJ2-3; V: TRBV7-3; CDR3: ASSLVGTSTDTQY
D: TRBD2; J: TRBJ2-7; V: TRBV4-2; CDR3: ASSQGGLAGYEQY
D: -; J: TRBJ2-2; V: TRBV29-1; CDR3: SVGHSDTGELF
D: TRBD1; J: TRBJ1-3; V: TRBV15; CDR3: ATSRGDRERWGNTIY
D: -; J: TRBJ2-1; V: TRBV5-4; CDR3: ASSHPDYNEQF
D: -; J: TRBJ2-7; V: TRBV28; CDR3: ASSLGPSYEQY